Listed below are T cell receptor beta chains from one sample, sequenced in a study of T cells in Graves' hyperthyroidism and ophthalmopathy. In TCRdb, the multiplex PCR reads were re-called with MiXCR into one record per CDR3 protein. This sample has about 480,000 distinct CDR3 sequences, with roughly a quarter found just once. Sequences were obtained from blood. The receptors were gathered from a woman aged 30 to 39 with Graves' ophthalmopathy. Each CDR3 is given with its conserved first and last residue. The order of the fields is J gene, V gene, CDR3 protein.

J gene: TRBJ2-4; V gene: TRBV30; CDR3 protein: CAWRDEGKRTQYF
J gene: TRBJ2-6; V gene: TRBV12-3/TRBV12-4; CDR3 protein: CASSPDRFTYGANVLTF
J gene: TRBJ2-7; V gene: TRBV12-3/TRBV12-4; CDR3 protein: CASSLANRHEQYF
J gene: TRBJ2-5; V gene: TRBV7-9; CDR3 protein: CASSAPAELAGEETQYF
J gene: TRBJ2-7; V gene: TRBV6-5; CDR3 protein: CASSYGTGKSEQYF
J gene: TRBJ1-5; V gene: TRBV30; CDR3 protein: CAWSVPGGRQPQHF
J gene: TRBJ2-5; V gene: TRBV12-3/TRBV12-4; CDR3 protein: CATHHPGTEKETQYF
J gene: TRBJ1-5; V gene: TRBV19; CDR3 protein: CASSPQTVNQPQHF
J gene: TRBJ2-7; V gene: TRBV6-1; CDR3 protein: CASSEISGDSYEQYF
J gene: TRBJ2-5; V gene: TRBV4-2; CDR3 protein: CASSQDLDSLETQYF
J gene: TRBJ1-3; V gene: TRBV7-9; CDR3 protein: CASSLMAAGNTIYF
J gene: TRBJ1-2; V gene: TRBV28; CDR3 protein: CASRGQQGNYGYTF
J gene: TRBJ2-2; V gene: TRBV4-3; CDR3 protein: CASSQETTGELFF
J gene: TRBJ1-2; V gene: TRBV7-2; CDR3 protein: CASSLVRLYGYTF
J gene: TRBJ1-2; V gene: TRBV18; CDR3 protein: CASSPGGQTNYGYTF
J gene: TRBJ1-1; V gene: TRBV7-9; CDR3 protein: CASSFFRDTEAFF
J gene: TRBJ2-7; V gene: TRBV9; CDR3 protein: CASSGGTSGAQYEQCF
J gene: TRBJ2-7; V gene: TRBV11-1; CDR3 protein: CASSPGQGNYEQYF
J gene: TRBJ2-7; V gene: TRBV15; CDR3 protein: CATSRDVGTYEQYF
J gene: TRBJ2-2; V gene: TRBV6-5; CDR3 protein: CASSYGENTGELFF
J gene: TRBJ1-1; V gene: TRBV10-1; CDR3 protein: CASSDPGTGDTEAFF
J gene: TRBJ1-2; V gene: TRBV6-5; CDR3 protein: CASSYTQGLGYTF
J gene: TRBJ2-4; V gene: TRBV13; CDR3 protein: CASSSVIAKNIQYF
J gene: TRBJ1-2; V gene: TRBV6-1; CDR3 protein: CASDRDSYGYTF
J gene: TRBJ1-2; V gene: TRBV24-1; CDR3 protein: CATSFEDYYGYTF
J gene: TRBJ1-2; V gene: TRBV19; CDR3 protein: CASQKDRGTYGYTF
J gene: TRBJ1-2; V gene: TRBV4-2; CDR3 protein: CASSQDHATSRYTF
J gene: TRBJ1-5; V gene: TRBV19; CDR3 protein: CASSQGYGNQPQHF
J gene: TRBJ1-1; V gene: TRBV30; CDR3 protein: CAWSVLTGRNTEAFF
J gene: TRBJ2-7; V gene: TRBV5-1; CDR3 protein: CAKVRAYEQYF
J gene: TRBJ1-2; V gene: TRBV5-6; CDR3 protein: CASSFGTALDGYTF
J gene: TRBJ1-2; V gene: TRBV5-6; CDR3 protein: CASSLYEVMDYGYTF
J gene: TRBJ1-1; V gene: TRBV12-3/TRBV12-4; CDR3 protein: CASTDDTWNTEAFF
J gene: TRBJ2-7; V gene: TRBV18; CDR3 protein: CASSPRTGQGAYEQYF